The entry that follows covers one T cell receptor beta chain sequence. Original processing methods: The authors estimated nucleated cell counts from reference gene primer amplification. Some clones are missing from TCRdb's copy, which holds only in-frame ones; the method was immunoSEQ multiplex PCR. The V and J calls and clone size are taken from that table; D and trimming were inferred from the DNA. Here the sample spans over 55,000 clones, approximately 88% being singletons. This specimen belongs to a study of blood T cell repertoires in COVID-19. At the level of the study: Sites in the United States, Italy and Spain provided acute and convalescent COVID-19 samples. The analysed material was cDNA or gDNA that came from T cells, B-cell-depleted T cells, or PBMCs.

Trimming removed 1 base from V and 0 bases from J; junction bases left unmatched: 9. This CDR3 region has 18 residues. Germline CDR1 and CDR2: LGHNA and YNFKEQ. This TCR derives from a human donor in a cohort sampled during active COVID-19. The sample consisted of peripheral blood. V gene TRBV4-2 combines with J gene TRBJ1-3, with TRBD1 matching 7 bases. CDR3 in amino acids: CASSQVGGGPISGNTIYF. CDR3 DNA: TGTGCCAGCAGCCAAGTTGGAGGGGGCCCAATCTCTGGAAACACCATATATTTT.